These T cell receptor beta chains were read from a single sample in a study of identical twins. One entry per CDR3 protein, called by TCRdb with MiXCR from the 5' RACE reads. The sample lists hundreds of thousands of distinct CDR3 sequences, 7.5% occurring once. This sample was shared with a second study, whose subject was yellow fever vaccine responses in identical twins.

Sequencing was performed on CD8+ T cells sorted from blood. The source of these receptors is a young woman in good health. Each CDR3 is given with its conserved first and last residue. The D gene is left open where the match is weak. The size field is filled for only some rows; it gives once, few, many or a size class.

CDR3aa,CDR3nt,abundance,d_gene,j_gene,v_gene
CASTISGEAYEKLFF,TGTGCCAGCACCATAAGCGGGGAGGCCTATGAAAAACTGTTTTTT,-,-,TRBJ1-4,TRBV2
CASSPRGGDNEQFF,TGTGCCAGCAGCCCCCGCGGCGGGGACAATGAGCAGTTCTTC,few,-,TRBJ2-1,TRBV7-9
CASSYSGSTLQETQYF,TGTGCCAGCAGCTATTCCGGGAGTACCCTTCAAGAGACCCAGTACTTC,-,-,TRBJ2-5,TRBV13
CASTDNLNTEAFF,TGTGCCAGTACGGACAACTTGAACACTGAAGCTTTCTTT,-,-,TRBJ1-1,TRBV2
CASNRGRDTQYF,TGTGCCAGCAACAGGGGGCGAGATACGCAGTATTTT,-,TRBD1,TRBJ2-3,TRBV7-9
CASTGDRGQEQFF,TGTGCCAGCACTGGGGACAGGGGTCAGGAGCAGTTCTTC,few,TRBD1,TRBJ2-1,TRBV6-6
CASSWTGGAGDTQYF,TGTGCCAGCAGCTGGACAGGGGGCGCGGGAGATACGCAGTATTTT,few,TRBD1,TRBJ2-3,TRBV7-9
CASSLDRGTIYGYTF,TGCGCCAGCAGCTTGGACAGGGGTACAATCTATGGCTACACCTTC,many,TRBD1,TRBJ1-2,TRBV5-1
CASSQVGEKETQYF,TGCGCCAGCAGCCAAGTGGGCGAAAAAGAGACCCAGTACTTC,-,-,TRBJ2-5,TRBV4-1
CASSYGGANYGYTF,TGTGCCAGCAGTTATGGAGGGGCCAACTATGGCTACACCTTC,few,-,TRBJ1-2,TRBV6-5
CASSQDLAGGPGDTQYF,TGTGCCAGCAGCCAAGATCTGGCGGGAGGGCCCGGGGATACGCAGTATTTT,many,TRBD2,TRBJ2-3,TRBV14
CASSQDPDSNYEQYF,TGTGCCAGCAGCCAAGACCCGGACAGCAACTACGAGCAGTACTTC,few,-,TRBJ2-7,TRBV3-1
CAISSFVGGSSYNEQFF,TGTGCCATCAGTTCTTTTGTGGGGGGGAGCTCCTACAATGAGCAGTTCTTC,many,TRBD2,TRBJ2-1,TRBV10-3
CASSYSPVGEQYF,TGTGCCAGCAGTTACTCTCCGGTGGGAGAGCAGTACTTC,few,-,TRBJ2-7,TRBV6-5
CASSQGTGGGLETQYF,TGCGCCAGCAGCCAAGGTACCGGTGGGGGTTTGGAGACCCAGTACTTC,few,-,TRBJ2-5,TRBV4-1
CASSTPRVSYNEQFF,TGTGCCAGCAGCACCCCTCGGGTCTCCTACAATGAGCAGTTCTTC,-,-,TRBJ2-1,TRBV7-9
CAISYSTDTQYF,TGTGCCATCAGCTACAGCACAGATACGCAGTATTTT,few,-,TRBJ2-3,TRBV12-3/TRBV12-4
CASSEVRGTQYF,TGTGCCAGCAGTGAAGTGAGGGGGACCCAGTACTTC,few,-,TRBJ2-5,TRBV2
CATSDLRLAEGGDTQYF,TGTGCCACCAGTGATTTGCGCCTAGCAGAAGGTGGAGATACGCAGTATTTT,many,-,TRBJ2-3,TRBV24-1
CASSLGQGTTYGYTF,TGTGCCAGCAGCTTAGGGCAGGGTACGACCTATGGCTACACCTTC,many,-,TRBJ1-2,TRBV7-9
CASSLTSHEQYF,TGTGCCAGCAGTTTAACTAGCCACGAGCAGTACTTC,few,-,TRBJ2-7,TRBV12-3/TRBV12-4
CASSYSRDPWNEQFF,TGTGCCAGCAGTTACTCGCGGGACCCCTGGAATGAGCAGTTCTTC,many,-,TRBJ2-1,TRBV6-5
CASSFARGHLSGYTF,TGTGCCAGCAGTTTTGCCAGGGGGCACCTGAGTGGCTACACCTTC,-,TRBD1,TRBJ1-2,TRBV12-3/TRBV12-4
CASSEEAPGPRGGELFF,TGTGCCAGCAGTGAAGAGGCCCCGGGACCTAGAGGAGGGGAGCTGTTTTTT,few,-,TRBJ2-2,TRBV2
CASSKTRGNTGELFF,TGTGCCAGCAGCAAAACCCGGGGTAACACCGGGGAGCTGTTTTTT,-,-,TRBJ2-2,TRBV21-1
CASSFDTHEEETQYF,TGTGCCAGCAGCTTTGACACACACGAGGAAGAGACCCAGTACTTC,many,-,TRBJ2-5,TRBV7-8
CASSKTGPETQYF,TGTGCCAGCAGCAAAACAGGGCCGGAGACCCAGTACTTC,-,-,TRBJ2-5,TRBV21-1
CAISERDRDRLNTGELFF,TGTGCCATCAGTGAGAGAGATAGGGACAGGTTGAACACCGGGGAGCTGTTTTTT,many,TRBD1,TRBJ2-2,TRBV10-3
CASSTAGWDSGYNEQFF,TGTGCCAGCAGTACCGCCGGTTGGGACAGTGGCTACAATGAGCAGTTCTTC,many,TRBD1,TRBJ2-1,TRBV12-3/TRBV12-4
CASSRVGPGDNEQFF,TGTGCCAGCAGCCGCGTCGGGCCCGGTGACAATGAGCAGTTCTTC,many,-,TRBJ2-1,TRBV7-3
CASSVAGTGAYTGELFF,TGTGCCAGCAGCGTCGCCGGGACAGGGGCGTACACCGGGGAGCTGTTTTTT,many,TRBD1,TRBJ2-2,TRBV7-9
CASTSGRALAPHNEQFF,TGTGCCAGCACTAGCGGGAGGGCCCTCGCTCCCCACAATGAGCAGTTCTTC,few,TRBD2,TRBJ2-1,TRBV19
CASSVFSLYLNTEAFF,TGTGCCAGCAGCGTATTCAGCTTATATCTGAACACTGAAGCTTTCTTT,-,-,TRBJ1-1,TRBV14
CASKLDGDRGNSPLHF,TGTGCCAGTAAACTCGACGGGGACAGGGGTAATTCACCCCTCCACTTT,-,TRBD1,TRBJ1-6,TRBV19
CASSPREEANVLTF,TGTGCCAGCAGCCCCCGGGAGGAGGCCAACGTCCTGACTTTC,-,TRBD2,TRBJ2-6,TRBV6-1
CASSLGPTNEQFF,TGTGCCAGCAGCTTAGGACCGACCAATGAGCAGTTCTTC,many,-,TRBJ2-1,TRBV7-9
CASRLQGAAYEQYF,TGTGCCAGCAGGCTACAGGGCGCGGCCTACGAGCAGTACTTC,few,-,TRBJ2-7,TRBV28
CATSDSAGVLVYNEQFF,TGTGCCACCAGTGATTCTGCGGGGGTTCTGGTCTACAATGAGCAGTTCTTC,few,TRBD2,TRBJ2-1,TRBV24-1
CASSQDFRSYTEAFF,TGTGCCAGCAGCCAAGACTTCCGCAGCTACACTGAAGCTTTCTTT,-,-,TRBJ1-1,TRBV3-1
CSVEGGSGGSNEQFF,TGCAGCGTTGAAGGAGGGAGCGGGGGTTCCAATGAGCAGTTCTTC,many,TRBD2,TRBJ2-1,TRBV29-1
CAISRGQGSNTGELFF,TGTGCCATCAGTAGGGGACAGGGCTCGAACACCGGGGAGCTGTTTTTT,-,TRBD1,TRBJ2-2,TRBV12-3/TRBV12-4
CASSQGDFLGYTEAFF,TGCGCCAGCAGCCAAGGAGATTTCCTGGGGTACACTGAAGCTTTCTTT,many,-,TRBJ1-1,TRBV4-1
CASSLGQGARNEQFF,TGCGCCAGCAGCTTAGGACAGGGGGCTCGGAATGAGCAGTTCTTC,many,TRBD1,TRBJ2-1,TRBV5-1
CATSEPGQTKREHLHNEQFF,TGTGCCACCAGTGAGCCGGGACAGACGAAGCGGGAACACCTACACAATGAGCAGTTCTTC,many,-,TRBJ2-1,TRBV24-1
CASSDRSSYNEQFF,TGTGCCAGCAGTGACAGGAGCTCCTACAATGAGCAGTTCTTC,many,-,TRBJ2-1,TRBV2
CASRPGYSYNEQFF,TGTGCCAGCAGGCCGGGGTACTCCTACAATGAGCAGTTCTTC,many,-,TRBJ2-1,TRBV12-3/TRBV12-4